One and the same sample provided the 15 T cell receptor beta chains below, sequenced in a study of T cell responses to AZD1222 COVID-19 vaccine. Profiled with immunoSEQ multiplex PCR; TCRdb holds only in-frame clones, not every one. Found here are around 140,000 clones, more than 90% of them singletons; the top ten hold 1.5% to 2%. The sequencing used peripheral blood, collected on day 0 of AZD1222 vaccination. These receptors all come from an adult in good health.

The chain has TRBV7-9 and TRBJ2-1, with TRBD2 matching 11 bases. V gave up 1 base and J gave up 4 bases; unmatched junction bases: 6. The V gene's germline CDR1 is SEHNR and CDR2 FQNEAQ (reference sequence). There are 17 residues in the CDR3. The CDR3 DNA is TGTGCCAGCAGCTTAGACCACCTAGCGGGAGGATACAATGAGCAGTTCTTC. This translates into CASSLDHLAGGYNEQFF.

This clone was counted a single time. The CDR3 here is CSVEDGSQPQHF. The CDR3 DNA reads TGCAGCGTTGAAGATGGATCCCAGCCCCAGCATTTT. This rearrangement joins TRBV29-1 to TRBJ1-5; D not certain. The CDR3 has 12 residues. V was trimmed by 0 bases and J by 7 bases, leaving 7 bases between them. Germline V gene sequence: CDR1 SQVTM, CDR2 ANQGSEA. The full variable domain, completed using reference TRBV29-1 and TRBJ1-5, is SAVISQKPSRDICQRGTSLTIQCQVDSQVTMMFWYRQQPGQSLTLIATANQGSEATYESGFVIDKFPISRPNLTFSTLTVSNMSPEDSSIYLCSVEDGSQPQHFGDGTRLSIL.

This rearrangement joins TRBV5-6 to TRBJ1-1; D is ambiguous. V lost 2 bases, J lost 7 bases, and 6 bases lay in between. Germline-derived CDR1 and CDR2 are SGHDT and YYEEEE. This CDR3 is 11 amino acids long. The CDR3 region has the DNA TGTGCCAGCAGCTTTGGCGGTGAAGCTTTCTTT. Protein product: CASSFGGEAFF.

The V and J genes are TRBV2 and TRBJ2-7, with D possibly matching TRBD1 (6 bases). CDR3 length: 16 residues. V was clipped by 6 bases and J by 2 bases, with 20 bases between them. Germline lookup yields CDR1 SNHLY and CDR2 FYNNEI. CDR3 amino acids: CASRGLGRGDPYEQYF. Here the CDR3 DNA reads TGTGCCAGCAGGGGATTGGGCAGGGGCGATCCCTACGAGCAGTACTTC. The whole variable domain, filled in from reference TRBV2 and TRBJ2-7, reads EPEVTQTPSHQVTQMGQEVILRCVPISNHLYFYWYRQILGQKVEFLVSFYNNEISEKSEIFDDQFSVERPDGSNFTLKIRSTKLEDSAMYFCASRGLGRGDPYEQYFGPGTRLTVT.

The chain uses TRBV29-1 and TRBJ2-5; weak D call: TRBD2 (6 bases). This CDR3 has 12 residues. V lost 7 bases to trimming and J lost 5 bases, with 14 bases between them. CDR1 is SQVTM and CDR2 is ANQGSEA in the germline V gene. CDR3 sequence: CSGTTSLETQYF. CDR3 DNA sequence: TGCAGCGGTACTACTAGCCTGGAGACCCAGTACTTC.

This clone appeared once. The J gene is TRBJ1-5, the V gene TRBV18, with TRBD1 matching 9 bases. Germline trimming cut 3 bases from V and 4 bases from J; bases unmatched to any gene: 13. Germline CDR1 is KGHSH and CDR2 is LQKENI. The CDR3 runs 18 residues. CDR3: CASSPGLGRQGVNQPQHF. The CDR3 DNA reads TGTGCCAGCTCACCCGGACTGGGGAGACAGGGGGTGAATCAGCCCCAGCATTTT.

CDR3 in amino acids: CASRQQGDYGYTF. The CDR3 bases are TGTGCCAGCAGACAACAGGGGGACTATGGCTACACCTTC. The rearrangement links TRBV28 to TRBJ1-2, with 8 bases fitting TRBD1. CDR3 length equals 13 residues. From germline, CDR1 is MDHEN and CDR2 SYDVKM. J gave up 3 bases and V 6 bases, and 3 bases lay outside the gene matches.

This clone came up a few times. The chain recombines TRBV30 with TRBJ1-2; D might be TRBD1 (5 bases). Germline CDR1 reads GTSNPN; CDR2 reads SVGIG (reference sequence). V was pared by 5 bases and J by 4 bases, with 14 bases between. The CDR3 has 13 residues. CDR3 nucleotide sequence: TGTGCCTGGGGCGGGACGGGATTCTATGGCTACACCTTC. Amino acid sequence: CAWGGTGFYGYTF.

The chain has TRBV24-1 and TRBJ2-7; TRBD1 is a possible D gene (6 bases). Per the germline V gene, CDR1 is KGHDR and CDR2 is SFDVKD. This CDR3 region has 15 residues. Trimming took off 9 bases at V and 2 bases at J, with 19 bases between the two ends. The CDR3 sequence is CATAPGAGATYEQYF. The CDR3 DNA follows: TGTGCCACCGCCCCCGGGGCAGGGGCTACCTACGAGCAGTACTTC.

The chain employs TRBV28 and TRBJ1-4; maybe TRBD1 (5 bases). The CDR3 has 14 amino acids. V lost 7 bases, J lost 5 bases, and 14 bases lay in between. Germline-derived CDR1 and CDR2 are MDHEN and SYDVKM. This CDR3 is CASMTGAINEKLFF. CDR3 bases: TGTGCCAGCATGACCGGGGCCATCAATGAAAAACTGTTTTTT.

In DNA form, the CDR3 reads TGTGCCAGCAGACAGCTGTCTTACTATGGCTACACCTTC. It specifies CASRQLSYYGYTF. The chain uses TRBV28 and TRBJ1-2, with unresolved D. The CDR3 length is 13 residues. Germline V gives CDR1 MDHEN, CDR2 SYDVKM. V was pared by 6 bases and J by 3 bases, with 11 bases between.

The count of this clone is one. The chain recombines TRBV6-5 with TRBJ2-5, with 7 bases fitting TRBD1. V shed 6 bases, J shed 5 bases, and the junction held 3 bases outside the gene matches. The CDR3 contains 12 residues. CDR1 is MNHEY and CDR2 is SVGAGI in the germline V gene. As DNA, the CDR3 is TGTGCCAGCAGCACGACAGGGGAGACCCAGTACTTC. Protein: CASSTTGETQYF.

The rearrangement uses TRBV5-1 and TRBJ1-1, with D possibly TRBD1 on 6 matching bases. CDR1 is SGHRS and CDR2 is YFSETQ in the germline V gene. CDR3 length: 15 residues. The V and J ends lost 3 bases and 4 bases respectively, with 16 bases between them. In nucleotides, the CDR3 is TGCGCCAGCAGCTCAGTGGGACAACTGGGCACTGAAGCTTTCTTT. Protein sequence: CASSSVGQLGTEAFF. Combining the CDR3 with reference TRBV5-1 and TRBJ1-1 gives the whole variable domain KAGVTQTPRYLIKTRGQQVTLSCSPISGHRSVSWYQQTPGQGLQFLFEYFSETQRNKGNFPGRFSGRQFSNSRSEMNVSTLELGDSALYLCASSSVGQLGTEAFFGQGTRLTVV.

The chain carries TRBV29-1 and TRBJ2-2; unclear D gene. The V gene lost 7 bases and the J gene lost 6 bases, with 12 bases spanning the gap. The CDR3 runs 12 residues. Germline V lookup: CDR1 SQVTM, CDR2 ANQGSEA. Here the CDR3 DNA reads TGCAGCGGCCGAATATCGCCCGGGGAGCTGTTTTTT. This gives the protein CSGRISPGELFF.

The chain uses TRBV6-2 or TRBV6-3 and TRBJ2-1, with D possibly being TRBD2 (6 bases). The CDR3 is 14 residues long. CDR1 is MNHEY, CDR2 SVGEGT, per germline. The V end was cut by 0 bases, the J end by 13 bases, with 16 bases between. The CDR3 here is CASSYSIVAGTQFF. CDR3 nucleotides: TGTGCCAGCAGTTACTCGATTGTAGCTGGGACTCAGTTCTTC.